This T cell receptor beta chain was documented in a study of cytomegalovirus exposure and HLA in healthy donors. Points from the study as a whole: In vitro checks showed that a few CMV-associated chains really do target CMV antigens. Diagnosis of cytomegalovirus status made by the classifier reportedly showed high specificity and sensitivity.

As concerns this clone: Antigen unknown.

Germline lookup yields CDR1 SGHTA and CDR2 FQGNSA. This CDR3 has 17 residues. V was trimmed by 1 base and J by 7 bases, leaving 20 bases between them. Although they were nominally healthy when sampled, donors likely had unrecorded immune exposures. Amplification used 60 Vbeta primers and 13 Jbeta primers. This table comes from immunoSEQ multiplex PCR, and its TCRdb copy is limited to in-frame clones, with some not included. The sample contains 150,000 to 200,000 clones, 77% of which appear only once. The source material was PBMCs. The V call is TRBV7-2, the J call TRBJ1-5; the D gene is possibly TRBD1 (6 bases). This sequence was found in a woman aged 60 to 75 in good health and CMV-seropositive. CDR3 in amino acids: CASSLDRVVSGEQPQHF. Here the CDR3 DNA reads TGTGCCAGCAGCTTAGACAGGGTTGTCTCCGGGGAACAGCCCCAGCATTTT.